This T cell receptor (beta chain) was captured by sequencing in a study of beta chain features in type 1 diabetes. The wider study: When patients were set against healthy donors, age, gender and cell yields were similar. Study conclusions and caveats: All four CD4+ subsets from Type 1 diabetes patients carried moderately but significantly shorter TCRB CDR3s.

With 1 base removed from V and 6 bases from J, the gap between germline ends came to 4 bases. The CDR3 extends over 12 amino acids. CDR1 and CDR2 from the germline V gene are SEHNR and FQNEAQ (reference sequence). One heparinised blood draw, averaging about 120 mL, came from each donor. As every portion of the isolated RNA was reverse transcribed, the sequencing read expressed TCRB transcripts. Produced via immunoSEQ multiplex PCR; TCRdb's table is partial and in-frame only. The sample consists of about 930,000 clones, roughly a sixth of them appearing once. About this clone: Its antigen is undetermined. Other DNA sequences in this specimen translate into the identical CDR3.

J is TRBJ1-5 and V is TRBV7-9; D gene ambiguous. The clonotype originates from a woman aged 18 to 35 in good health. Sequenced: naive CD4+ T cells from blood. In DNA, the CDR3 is TGTGCCAGCAGCTTAGATCGTCAGCCCCAGCATTTT. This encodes CASSLDRQPQHF. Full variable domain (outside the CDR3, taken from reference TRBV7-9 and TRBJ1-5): DTGVSQNPRHKITKRGQNVTFRCDPISEHNRLYWYRQTLGQGPEFLTYFQNEAQLEKSRLLSDRFSAERPKGSFSTLEIQRTEQGDSAMYLCASSLDRQPQHFGDGTRLSIL.